A selection of T cell receptor beta chains follows, all from one sample in a study of vaccination and CD4 T cells after COVID-19. TCRdb used MiXCR to reprocess the PCR reads, holding one entry per CDR3 protein. The profile covers thousands of distinct CDR3 sequences, with more than 20% appearing a single time and about 22% taken by the ten largest. Their specific antigens are unknown. Sequences were obtained from cultured CD4+ T cells from blood. The source is a human donor with COVID-19. Both conserved end residues are part of each CDR3. A D gene is named only where the DNA matches it firmly. The size of a clone is reported for some rows only, either as once, few or many, or as a class for expanded clones.

>.|TRBV6-1|TRBD2|TRBJ2-1
TGTGCCAGCAGGATAGTAGCGGGGCACAATGAGCAGTTCTTC
CASRIVAGHNEQFF
>few|TRBV15|TRBD2|TRBJ2-7
TGTGCCACCTGGGGGGGGGTCCCTAACGAGCAGTACTTC
CATWGGVPNEQYF
>few|TRBV2|.|TRBJ2-3
TGTGCCAGCAGTGAGACTTGGTTGGACAGGGTGAACGGGGGGGCAGATACGCAGTATTTT
CASSETWLDRVNGGADTQYF
>few|TRBV24-1|.|TRBJ2-5
TGTGCCACCAGTGGGGGGGCGACAAACCAAGAGACCCAGTACTTC
CATSGGATNQETQYF
>.|TRBV9|TRBD2|TRBJ2-1
TGTGCCAGCAGCGTAGGGGGCGGGAGTGGTGAGCAGTTCTTC
CASSVGGGSGEQFF
>.|TRBV19|.|TRBJ2-5
TGTGCCAGTAGCACCACGGTTAAAGAGACCCAGTACTTC
CASSTTVKETQYF
>few|TRBV7-7|TRBD1|TRBJ2-5
TGTGCTAGCAGCCCACTTCCGGGACAGGGGGAGACCCAGTACTTC
CASSPLPGQGETQYF
>.|TRBV15|TRBD1|TRBJ1-4
TGTGCCACCAGCCCGACAGGGGAGAAGGAAAAACTGTTTTTT
CATSPTGEKEKLFF
>medium-sized|TRBV15|.|TRBJ1-5
TGTGCCACCAGCAGACCGGACAGTGATAGCAATCAGCCCCAGCATTTT
CATSRPDSDSNQPQHF
>.|TRBV7-9|.|TRBJ1-1
TGTGCCAGCAGTTATTGGCTGGGCCAAAGGGGGACTGAAGCTTTCTTT
CASSYWLGQRGTEAFF
>.|TRBV11-2|.|TRBJ1-3
TGTGCCAGCAAACACAGGGTGTCCGGCAGCACCATATATTTT
CASKHRVSGSTIYF
>.|TRBV5-1|TRBD2|TRBJ2-3
TGCGCCAGCAGCTCTGATAGACTAGCGGGACTTTTAGATACGCAGTATTTT
CASSSDRLAGLLDTQYF
>few|TRBV5-1|.|TRBJ1-6
TGCGCCAGCAGCTTGGAAGGGAGGACCAATTCACCCCTCCACTTT
CASSLEGRTNSPLHF
>few|TRBV7-9|TRBD1|TRBJ2-3
TGTGCCAGCAGCTTAGACAGGGGAGCAGATACGCAGTATTTT
CASSLDRGADTQYF
>.|TRBV7-2|.|TRBJ1-1
TGTGCCAGCAGCGACGGGCCGGGCACTGAAGCTTTCTTT
CASSDGPGTEAFF
>few|TRBV20-1|TRBD1|TRBJ2-5
TGCAGTGCTGAGTCCTCCCGGACAGGGGCAGAGACCCAGTACTTC
CSAESSRTGAETQYF
>.|TRBV18|TRBD1|TRBJ1-2
TGTGCCAGCTCACCCAAAACAGGGGAAGGGGATGGCTACACCTTC
CASSPKTGEGDGYTF
>.|TRBV5-1|.|TRBJ2-1
TGCGCCAGCAGCTTGAGTCCGGGGAGCTCCTACAATGAGCAGTTCTTC
CASSLSPGSSYNEQFF
>few|TRBV7-2|TRBD2|TRBJ2-3
TGTGCCAGCAGCCCCCTGGGGGGGATGGGGCGTGATACGCAGTATTTT
CASSPLGGMGRDTQYF
>medium-sized|TRBV20-1|.|TRBJ1-1
TGCAGTGTAGGAAGGGGAAAGAACACTGAAGCTTTCTTT
CSVGRGKNTEAFF
>.|TRBV25-1|.|TRBJ2-7
TGTGCCAGCAGTGATAGCTACGAGCAGTACTTC
CASSDSYEQYF
>.|TRBV19|TRBD1|TRBJ1-2
TGTGCCAGTAATAGTATCTGGGACAGGGGGGACTATGGCTACACCTTC
CASNSIWDRGDYGYTF
>few|TRBV19|TRBD1|TRBJ1-5
TGTGCCAGTAGTTCCGGACAGGGCTACAATCAGCCCCAGCATTTT
CASSSGQGYNQPQHF
>medium-sized|TRBV20-1|.|TRBJ1-5
TGCAGTGCTAGAGATCCGAGGGACGGACACCCTGAGAATAATCAGCCCCAGCATTTT
CSARDPRDGHPENNQPQHF
>.|TRBV5-1|.|TRBJ1-1
TGCGCCAGCTCCTCGGCGGGGGAGAACACTGAAGCTTTCTTT
CASSSAGENTEAFF
>few|TRBV6-2/TRBV6-3|TRBD1|TRBJ1-5
TGTGCCACCCGACAGGGGACAGCGGAGGTTCAGCCCCAGCATTTT
CATRQGTAEVQPQHF
>.|TRBV12-3/TRBV12-4|TRBD1|TRBJ2-2
TGTGCCAGCAGCTACAGGGGGCTAGACACCGGGGAGCTGTTTTTT
CASSYRGLDTGELFF
>.|TRBV7-3|.|TRBJ1-1
TGTGCCAGCAGTTTGGGATCGGAAGGAAACACTGAAGCTTTCTTT
CASSLGSEGNTEAFF
>medium-sized|TRBV20-1|.|TRBJ1-1
TGCAGTGCTAGTGCAGGTCGAGGGTACACTGAAGCTTTCTTT
CSASAGRGYTEAFF